The source of this T cell receptor beta chain is a study of human CD8 memory T cell subsets. Whole-study results and caveats: Chao1 was used to estimate diversity, and its estimates suggested stem-like memory T cells were more diverse than precursor exhausted T cells. When compared with each other, stem-like memory and precursor exhausted T cell repertoires showed minimal overlap.

It was UMI-labeled 5' RACE by which the TCR beta libraries were made. TCRdb processed the 5' RACE reads again and assigns one entry to each CDR3 protein, with no DNA. This table holds about 17,000 distinct CDR3 sequences. Enrichment of total CD8+ T cells was achieved using negative magnetic separation. Details on this clonotype: What it recognizes is unknown.

In germline, CDR1 is MNHEY, CDR2 SVGEGT. The CDR3 length is 18 residues. This sequence originates from a human donor in good health. J is TRBJ2-1 and V is TRBV6-2 or TRBV6-3; TCRdb reports TRBD1, a call that lacks DNA to check it against. The sample comprised CD8+ T cells from PBMCs. CDR3 region: CASSYGPGSKSSYNEQFF.